There are a few counts of the clone carrying this T cell receptor (beta chain). Its antigen is unidentified. Together with a sample-barcoded 5' primer, a J-beta primer mix was included in a second PCR lasting about 7 to 11 cycles. From the 5' RACE reads, TCRdb called clonotypes with MiXCR, one entry per CDR3 protein. The table lists more than 1,000,000 distinct CDR3 sequences, roughly 24% of them singletons. Each sample yielded at least 5 micrograms of PBMC total RNA. These data belong to a study of blood T cells in healthy people across ages. Overall study results and limits: As age increased, TCR beta diversity per million T cells fell in a roughly linear fashion. One million T cells yielded diversity estimates that were considered underestimates.

V gave up 3 bases and J gave up 0 bases, with 9 bases separating them. The CDR3 is 15 residues long. Germline V gene lookup returns CDR1 MNHEY and CDR2 SVGEGT. A further study also used this sample, focusing on T cells of mothers and their children. From that report: The TCR beta CDR3 read count exceeded 9 million for each mother and was about 3 million for each child.

The source is a girl aged 2 to 9 in good health. Sample: blood. The chain has TRBV6-2 or TRBV6-3 and TRBJ2-4; no clear D gene. This CDR3 reads CASSYLMSAKNIQYF. DNA of the CDR3: TGTGCCAGCAGTTATTTGATGTCAGCCAAAAACATTCAGTACTTC.